The 32 T cell receptor beta chains in this list originate from one sample, sequenced in a study of blood T cell repertoires in COVID-19. Libraries were prepared by immunoSEQ multiplex PCR; TCRdb keeps only in-frame clonotypes and omits some of them. The sample holds 300,000 or so clones, around nine tenths seen once. The sample consisted of PBMCs or T cells enriched from blood (not recorded which). These receptors all stem from a woman between 25 and 40 years old who had recovered from COVID-19.

The chain is built from TRBV3-1 (or the pseudogene TRBV3-2) and TRBJ2-7; 8 positions match TRBD2. The trim removed 1 base at V and 5 bases at J, leaving 4 bases unmatched. The CDR3 spans 14 residues. CDR1 is LGHDT and CDR2 is YNNKEL in the germline V gene (reference sequence). CDR3 bases: TGTGCCAGCAGCCAAGTAGCGGGAATCGACGAGCAGTACTTC. As protein: CASSQVAGIDEQYF.

This chain joins TRBV29-1 and TRBJ2-7; TRBD1 matches 8 bases. This CDR3 is built from 15 residues. Germline-derived CDR1 and CDR2 are SQVTM and ANQGSEA. Trimming took 5 bases from V and 1 from J; bases not matched to a gene: 10. The DNA of the CDR3 is TGCAGCGTTTCCCTGGGGACAGGCCCTTCCTACGAGCAGTACTTC. Its protein product is CSVSLGTGPSYEQYF.

This rearrangement joins TRBV25-1 to TRBJ2-1, with TRBD1 matching 12 bases. In germline, CDR1 is MGHDK, CDR2 SYGVNS. The CDR3 has 18 residues. V dropped 1 base and J dropped 8; count of bases not matched to a gene: 12. The CDR3 region is CASSELGHGTGGADEQFF. The CDR3 DNA is TGTGCCAGCAGTGAATTGGGGCACGGGACAGGGGGCGCCGATGAGCAGTTCTTC.

V is TRBV18 and J is TRBJ2-7; TRBD2 agrees at 11 bases. This CDR3 has 14 amino acids. CDR1 KGHSH and CDR2 LQKENI come from the germline V gene. The V segment lost 5 bases and the J segment 3 bases; nucleotides outside the gene matches: 3. The CDR3 sequence: CASSSGLADYEQYF. The CDR3, as DNA: TGTGCCAGCTCATCGGGACTAGCGGACTACGAGCAGTACTTC. Combining the CDR3 with reference TRBV18 and TRBJ2-7 gives the whole variable domain NAGVMQNPRHLVRRRGQEARLRCSPMKGHSHVYWYRQLPEEGLKFMVYLQKENIIDESGMPKERFSAEFPKEGPSILRIQQVVRGDSAAYFCASSSGLADYEQYFGPGTRLTVT.

The chain combines TRBV2 with TRBJ1-6; D is unclear. The V end lost 5 bases, the J end lost 0 bases, and 5 bases lay between the germline ends. CDR3 length: 14 residues. Germline values: CDR1 SNHLY, CDR2 FYNNEI. CDR3 DNA sequence: TGTGCCAGCAGTACTCGCTCCTATAATTCACCCCTCCACTTT. This codes for CASSTRSYNSPLHF. The full variable domain, completed using reference TRBV2 and TRBJ1-6, is EPEVTQTPSHQVTQMGQEVILRCVPISNHLYFYWYRQILGQKVEFLVSFYNNEISEKSEIFDDQFSVERPDGSNFTLKIRSTKLEDSAMYFCASSTRSYNSPLHFGNGTRLTVT.

The chain couples TRBV28 to TRBJ1-1; 8 bases agree with TRBD1. CDR1 is MDHEN and CDR2 is SYDVKM in the germline V gene. The CDR3 runs to 16 residues. The V gene end was trimmed by 6 bases and the J gene end by 4 bases; junction bases not matched to a gene: 13. The CDR3 nucleotides are TGTGCCAGCAGCCCGGACAGGGCCAAATGGGGCACTGAAGCTTTCTTT. Translating it yields CASSPDRAKWGTEAFF.

J is TRBJ2-1 and V is TRBV2; 7 nucleotides line up with TRBD2. In germline, CDR1 is SNHLY, CDR2 FYNNEI. The CDR3 length is 15 residues. V gave up 3 bases and J gave up 4 bases; unmatched junction bases: 6. The CDR3 sequence: CASSDWTRTYNEQFF. The CDR3 bases are TGTGCCAGCAGTGATTGGACTAGGACGTACAATGAGCAGTTCTTC.

The chain couples TRBV27 to TRBJ2-7, with 8 positions matching TRBD1. The CDR3 spans 15 residues. Germline CDR1 MNHEY, CDR2 SMNVEV (reference sequence). Losses at the gene ends were 3 bases for V and 3 bases for J; bases not matched to a gene: 7. The CDR3 DNA reads as TGTGCCAGCAGTTTTTCTCCGGGACAGGACTACGAGCAGTACTTC. Translation: CASSFSPGQDYEQYF.

V and J are TRBV5-1 and TRBJ2-7; 9 bases are a match to TRBD2. There are 14 residues in the CDR3. The J segment lost 0 bases and the V segment lost 6 bases, leaving 4 bases of the junction unmatched. Germline assignment: CDR1 SGHRS and CDR2 YFSETQ. CDR3 bases: TGCGCCAGCACGGCTAGCGGGATCTCCTACGAGCAGTACTTC. This sequence encodes CASTASGISYEQYF.

J is TRBJ2-1 and V is TRBV24-1; 16 positions agree with TRBD2. The CDR3 has 16 amino acids. Germline-derived CDR1 and CDR2 are KGHDR and SFDVKD. The V and J ends lost 3 bases and 7 bases, in that order; junction bases with no gene match: 2. The CDR3 loop is CATSDGTSGRVNEQFF. DNA for the CDR3: TGTGCCACCAGTGATGGGACTAGCGGGAGGGTGAATGAGCAGTTCTTC.

About this clone itself: In the same sample, other DNA sequences code for this CDR3. The chain joins TRBV24-1 to TRBJ2-1, with D hard to call. The CDR3 spans 13 residues. Trimming pared 3 bases from V and 4 bases from J, leaving 6 bases between. Germline values: CDR1 KGHDR, CDR2 SFDVKD. The DNA for the CDR3 is TGTGCCACCAGTGATCTGCAGTACAATGAGCAGTTCTTC. Residues: CATSDLQYNEQFF.

The rearrangement links TRBV19 to TRBJ2-2, with 7 bases fitting TRBD2. The CDR3 runs 14 residues. V shed 3 bases, J shed 5 bases, and the junction held 3 bases outside the gene matches. Germline values: CDR1 LNHDA, CDR2 SQIVND (reference sequence). The CDR3 region has the DNA TGTGCCAGTAGTATTAGCGGGCCTACCGGGGAGCTGTTTTTT. Translated, it gives CASSISGPTGELFF.

J is TRBJ1-5 and V is TRBV6-1; 9 bases match TRBD1. The CDR3 runs to 15 residues. Per the germline V gene, CDR1 is MNHNS and CDR2 is SASEGT. Trimming at V came to 1 base and at J to 6 bases, leaving 4 bases not matched to a gene. The CDR3 DNA reads as TGTGCCAGCAGTGAAGACAGGGGGCTAAGTCAGCCCCAGCATTTT. Its protein is CASSEDRGLSQPQHF.

This clone showed up just once. The genes are TRBV2 and TRBJ2-5; possible D gene TRBD1, 6 bases. CDR3 size: 14 residues. V lost 4 bases, J lost 0 bases, and 9 bases lay in between. The germline CDR1 and CDR2 sequences are SNHLY and FYNNEI. CDR3 residues: CASSVRQDQETQYF. The DNA for the CDR3 is TGTGCCAGCAGTGTGAGACAGGACCAAGAGACCCAGTACTTC.

The chain carries TRBV27 and TRBJ1-1; 10 bases map to TRBD1. The junction had 5 bases not matched to a gene; V was cut back by 5 bases and J by 5 bases. CDR3 size: 14 residues. CDR1 is MNHEY, CDR2 SMNVEV, per germline (reference sequence). CDR3 sequence: CASSRTGGWTEAFF. In DNA form, the CDR3 reads TGTGCCAGCAGTCGGACAGGGGGTTGGACTGAAGCTTTCTTT.

The V call is TRBV28, the J call TRBJ2-7, with D hard to call. Germline V gene lookup returns CDR1 MDHEN and CDR2 SYDVKM. There are 13 residues in the CDR3. Trimming removed 7 bases at V and 0 bases at J, with 10 bases between. The CDR3 DNA reads as TGTGCCAGCAATAGTATTCCCTCCTACGAGCAGTACTTC. This codes for CASNSIPSYEQYF.

The chain uses TRBV28 and TRBJ1-5, with D possibly being TRBD1 (6 bases). Germline-derived CDR1 and CDR2 are MDHEN and SYDVKM. Trimming took off 6 bases at V and 13 bases at J, with 19 bases between the two ends. The CDR3 is 13 amino acids. This chain's CDR3 is CASRGQGSTLQHF. The CDR3 coding sequence is TGTGCCAGCAGAGGTCAGGGGTCCACCTTACAGCATTTT. The full variable domain, completed using reference TRBV28 and TRBJ1-5, is DVKVTQSSRYLVKRTGEKVFLECVQDMDHENMFWYRQDPGLGLRLIYFSYDVKMKEKGDIPEGYSVSREKKERFSLILESASTNQTSMYLCASRGQGSTLQHFGDGTRLSIL.

The rearrangement uses TRBV5-1 and TRBJ2-2; 9 nucleotides match TRBD2. The V segment lost 1 base and the J segment 2 bases; nucleotides outside the gene matches: 6. The CDR3 has 17 residues. Germline V gene sequence: CDR1 SGHRS, CDR2 YFSETQ. This CDR3 reads CASSLLSGLANTGELFF. The DNA of the CDR3 is TGCGCCAGCAGCTTGCTCTCGGGACTAGCCAACACCGGGGAGCTGTTTTTT.

The table lists this clone with a count of one. The chain employs TRBV28 and TRBJ2-7, with a possible D match to TRBD2 (5 bases). The CDR3 runs to 12 residues. Trimming took off 6 bases at V and 5 bases at J, with 11 bases between the two ends. Germline assignment: CDR1 MDHEN and CDR2 SYDVKM. CDR3 coding DNA: TGTGCCAGCAGATATGATAGCGACGAGCAGTACTTC. Translated, it gives CASRYDSDEQYF. Variable domain in full (rest from reference TRBV28 and TRBJ2-7): DVKVTQSSRYLVKRTGEKVFLECVQDMDHENMFWYRQDPGLGLRLIYFSYDVKMKEKGDIPEGYSVSREKKERFSLILESASTNQTSMYLCASRYDSDEQYFGPGTRLTVT.

The chain couples TRBV25-1 to TRBJ2-7, with a weak D call TRBD2 (6 bases). Germline V gene sequence: CDR1 MGHDK, CDR2 SYGVNS. Trimming cost V 4 bases and J 2 bases, with 12 bases left between them. The CDR3 consists of 14 residues. The CDR3 loop is CASSVLANAYEQYF. CDR3 DNA sequence: TGTGCCAGCAGTGTGCTAGCGAATGCCTACGAGCAGTACTTC.

This chain joins TRBV7-2 and TRBJ1-2, with a weak D call TRBD1 (5 bases). V was trimmed by 2 bases and J by 4 bases, leaving 14 bases between them. The CDR3 extends over 15 amino acids. Germline loops: CDR1 SGHTA, CDR2 FQGNSA. This CDR3 is CASSLSQGVTYGYTF. As DNA, the CDR3 is TGTGCCAGCAGCTTATCCCAGGGTGTGACCTATGGCTACACCTTC.

The V gene is TRBV4-2, the J gene TRBJ2-1; 7 nucleotides line up with TRBD2. Germline assignment: CDR1 LGHNA and CDR2 YNFKEQ. The CDR3 runs to 20 residues. Trimming took 1 base from V and 5 from J; bases not matched to a gene: 20. The CDR3 DNA sequence: TGTGCCAGCAGCCAAGCGCCGGGCGGGAGTCCTAGACGTTCAGACAATGAGCAGTTCTTC. This gives the protein CASSQAPGGSPRRSDNEQFF.

V is TRBV2 and J is TRBJ2-7; 9 bases agree with TRBD1. Per the germline V gene, CDR1 is SNHLY and CDR2 is FYNNEI. V lost 7 bases and J lost 6; bases outside the gene matches: 10. This CDR3 region has 14 residues. The chain's CDR3 is CASTLSTGGGEQYF. DNA for the CDR3: TGTGCCAGCACCTTATCAACAGGGGGCGGCGAGCAGTACTTC.

This clone was counted between two and nine times. The chain links TRBV7-3 to TRBJ1-1; 8 nucleotides line up with TRBD1. CDR3 length equals 15 residues. CDR1 and CDR2 (germline): SGHTA, FQGTGA. The V and J ends lost 3 bases and 0 bases, in that order; junction bases with no gene match: 3. This CDR3 reads CASSLTGEMNTEAFF. CDR3 DNA: TGTGCCAGCAGCTTGACAGGGGAGATGAACACTGAAGCTTTCTTT. The full variable domain, in which reference TRBV7-3 and TRBJ1-1 provide the parts outside the CDR3, is GAGVSQTPSNKVTEKGKYVELRCDPISGHTALYWYRQSLGQGPEFLIYFQGTGAADDSGLPNDRFFAVRPEGSVSTLKIQRTERGDSAVYLCASSLTGEMNTEAFFGQGTRLTVV.

The rearrangement joins TRBV11-2 to TRBJ2-1; 9 bases are a match to TRBD2. The CDR3 runs to 17 residues. V was pared by 1 base and J by 2 bases, with 6 bases of the junction left unmatched. Per germline, CDR1 SGHAT and CDR2 FQNNGV. The CDR3 nucleotides are TGTGCCAGCAGCTTAGGCGGGAGGGCCTCTCCCTACAATGAGCAGTTCTTC. Its protein product is CASSLGGRASPYNEQFF.

The V gene is TRBV11-3, the J gene TRBJ2-7, with 10 bases that match TRBD1. CDR1 and CDR2 from the germline V gene are SGHNT and YENEEA. V trimming: 8 bases; J trimming: 3 bases; junction bases outside the gene matches: 10. There are 15 residues in the CDR3. The CDR3 DNA is TGTGCCAGCCCCGTCCGGGACAGGGGTATCTACGAGCAGTACTTC. Amino acids: CASPVRDRGIYEQYF.

CDR3 bases: TGCGCCAGCAGCCAAGGTGTGGCAGCTAACTATGGCTACACCTTC. Its translation: CASSQGVAANYGYTF. The J gene is TRBJ1-2, the V gene TRBV4-1; D unclear. V was pared by 1 base and J by 0 bases, with 9 bases between. The V gene's germline CDR1 is MGHRA and CDR2 YSYEKL. The CDR3 spans 15 residues.

This rearrangement joins TRBV7-6 to TRBJ2-3; D may be TRBD1 (6 bases). The CDR3 extends over 15 amino acids. With 5 bases removed from V and 2 bases from J, the gap between germline ends came to 14 bases. Germline assignment: CDR1 SGHVS and CDR2 FNYEAQ. This chain's CDR3 is CASSPGTMYTDTQYF. The DNA for the CDR3 is TGTGCCAGCAGCCCCGGGACAATGTACACAGATACGCAGTATTTT.

This rearrangement joins TRBV28 to TRBJ2-1, with D maybe TRBD2 (6 bases). CDR1 and CDR2 (germline): MDHEN, SYDVKM. Between the trimmed V and J ends, which lost 6 bases and 1 base, there was a span of 7 bases. This CDR3 has 13 amino acids. CDR3 protein: CASRGTSYNEQFF. CDR3 nucleotides: TGTGCCAGCAGAGGGACTTCCTACAATGAGCAGTTCTTC.

The V call is TRBV6-1, the J call TRBJ2-3; 7 nucleotides align to TRBD1. V shed 4 bases and J 1 base; nucleotides not matched to a gene: 11. The germline V gene encodes CDR1 MNHNS and CDR2 SASEGT. The CDR3 length is 17 residues. CDR3 sequence: CASSGPDRALRTDTQYF. CDR3 sequence (DNA): TGTGCCAGCAGTGGCCCCGACAGGGCACTCCGCACAGATACGCAGTATTTT.

Of note for this clone: The identical CDR3 is also encoded by other nucleotide sequences in the sample. The chain is built from TRBV5-1 and TRBJ2-1; possible D gene TRBD1, 5 bases. Germline loops: CDR1 SGHRS, CDR2 YFSETQ. The germline V and J ends were trimmed by 0 bases and 1 base, with 5 bases remaining between them. The length of the CDR3 is 14 residues. The CDR3 DNA reads TGCGCCAGCAGCTTGGGACAGTCCTACAATGAGCAGTTCTTC. It specifies CASSLGQSYNEQFF.

This rearrangement joins TRBV7-5 to TRBJ2-6; TRBD1, the table's D call, lacks a check against the DNA. TRBV7-5 has pseudogene status. This CDR3 region has 16 residues. CDR3 in amino acids: CARSSQGGSGANVLTF. Here the CDR3 DNA reads TGTGCCAGAAGCTCGCAGGGGGGATCTGGGGCCAACGTCCTGACTTTC.